This T cell receptor beta chain was documented in a study of metastatic and nonmetastatic thyroid tumors. Study at large: From malignant and benign thyroid patients, repertoires in blood and in tumor or nodule tissue were compared.

None of the patients had undergone any treatment ahead of thyroid surgery. On this clone: Its target is not known.

In the source study's methods: CDR3 was compared across clinicopathological groups, and the resulting differences were used to build a distant-metastasis classifier for papillary thyroid cancer. TCRdb re-clonotyped the PCR reads via MiXCR. It is TCRdb's table, rather than the study itself, that gives the V and J calls and clone size. The profile shows around 50,000 clones, 25% to 35% of them singletons. Study observations and caveats: Significantly greater TCR beta diversity was reportedly found in malignant thyroid tumors than in benign nodules (in blood and tumor).

Trimming stripped 5 bases from V and 7 bases from J, with 21 bases between. Per germline, CDR1 SGHVS and CDR2 FNYEAQ. This CDR3 is built from 15 residues. The material sequenced was blood. This TCR came from a female donor with papillary thyroid cancer or a benign thyroid nodule (not recorded which). Some clones in this sample may be carry-over from other donors' samples. The chain is built from TRBV7-6 and TRBJ2-7; possibly TRBD2 for D (5 bases). This CDR3 is CASSPHEGHDGEQYF. CDR3 coding DNA: TGTGCCAGCAGCCCCCACGAGGGTCACGACGGGGAGCAGTACTTC.